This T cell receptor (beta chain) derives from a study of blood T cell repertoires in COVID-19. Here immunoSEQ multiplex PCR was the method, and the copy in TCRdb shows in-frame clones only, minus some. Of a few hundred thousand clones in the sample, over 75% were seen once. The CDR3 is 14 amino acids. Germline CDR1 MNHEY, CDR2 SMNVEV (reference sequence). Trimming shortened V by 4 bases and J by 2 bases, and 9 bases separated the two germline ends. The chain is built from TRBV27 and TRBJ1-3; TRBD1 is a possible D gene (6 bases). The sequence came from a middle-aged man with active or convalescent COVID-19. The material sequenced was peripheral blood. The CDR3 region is CASSSGATGNTIYF. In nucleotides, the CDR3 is TGTGCCAGCAGTTCAGGGGCTACTGGAAACACCATATATTTT.